This entry features one TCR beta chain sequence. TCRdb re-analysed the 5' RACE reads in MiXCR, keeping a single row per CDR3 protein. This table has 350,000 or so distinct CDR3 sequences, roughly 13% appearing once. The CDR3 has 15 amino acids. The germline CDR1 and CDR2 sequences are MNHEY and SVGAGI. V lost 7 bases to trimming and J lost 2 bases, with 17 bases between them. This sample is part of a study of T-cell memory formation after mild COVID-19. The rearrangement links TRBV6-5 to TRBJ1-1; weak D call: TRBD1 (5 bases). The receptor's source is a man between 18 and 29 years old who had mild COVID-19 (a few samples of this study predate the infection). Cell type and time point are not known. Sample: PBMCs or a T cell subset sorted from them (not recorded which). The CDR3 sequence is CASKAVGGVNTEAFF. CDR3 sequence (DNA): TGTGCCAGCAAAGCAGTTGGGGGGGTAAACACTGAAGCTTTCTTT.